This T cell receptor (beta chain) was sequenced for a study of blood T cell repertoires in COVID-19 (dated by TCRdb to between 2020 and 2021). Concerning the study at large: Collaborator samples came from the United States, Italy and Spain and covered acute and convalescent phases of COVID-19. The samples were drawn from two sources: the first 160 participants of the ongoing ImmuneRACE study, and 1,000 to 1,500 subjects contributed by 6 global collaborators. The sample metadata nearly always contained a de-identified subject ID, COVID-19 status, age in years and sex. The prospective study material was composed of cDNA or gDNA derived from T cells, B-cell-depleted T cells, or PBMCs. Where available, HLA class I and class II types were obtained from metadata supplied by the sample provider rather than from assay-based typing. The repertoires were released in a freely available public database meant as a resource for research on the immune response to SARS-CoV-2. Subjects who had been exposed to COVID-19, were actively infected with it, or had recovered from it provided the deeply sampled blood TCRbeta repertoires that made up the dataset. Beyond this particular receptor, the publication reports: The quantity of clinical and demographic metadata differed by source and by participant and was supplied without curation.

The immunoSEQ Assay, a bias-controlled multiplex PCR, was used to amplify TCRbeta CDR3 regions from genomic DNA. The original pipeline was this. The number of nucleated cells in each sample was estimated by amplification of reference gene primers within the assay. To quantify the absolute abundance of each unique TCRbeta CDR3 rearrangement, sequence reads were collapsed and filtered. For each sample, productive Simpson clonality was calculated as the square root of Simpson's diversity index across productive rearrangements. Imported from immuneACCESS, the table was reduced by TCRdb to in-frame sequences with V and J called. These copies leave out some clones; in studies compared against another copy, an unresolved V gene accounts for under half, and the cause of the remainder is not known. V, J and clone size are those of that table, while D and trimming were read from the DNA. This sample has 50,000 to 65,000 clones in its table, and roughly 90% of those were observed once. The ten biggest clones cover over 1% of the sample.

Notes on this clone: Its target antigen remains unknown. Per-base quality was not reported, and no clone a single base away is much larger than it.

The germline V gene (reference sequence) provides CDR1 LNHNV and CDR2 YYDKDF. The CDR3 measures 13 amino acids from cysteine to phenylalanine. Only the CDR3 portion is preserved as DNA: 39 bases, with reading frame beginning at the first base. Clipping removes 5 bases from V and 4 bases from J, with 5 as the unmatched junction base count. Each collaborating institution followed its own protocols to collect whole blood in K2EDTA tubes. For TCRbeta analysis, collaborators shipped samples as frozen whole blood, isolated PBMCs, or DNA extracted from either of those sample types. Sequenced sample: peripheral blood. This TCR was sampled from a man between 60 and 75 years old with acute or convalescent COVID-19. The chain employs TRBV15 and TRBJ2-7, and 7 junctional nucleotides match TRBD1. The CDR3 has the sequence CATSGRQGYEQYF. The nucleotide sequence is given as TGTGCCACCAGCGGCCGACAGGGTTACGAGCAGTACTTC.